This entry lists 4 T cell receptor beta chains sequenced from one sample in a study of beta chain features in type 1 diabetes. Expressed TCRB transcripts were sequenced after all isolated RNA was converted to cDNA. Profiled with immunoSEQ multiplex PCR; TCRdb holds only in-frame clones, not every one. The table lists about 140,000 clones, about 7.1% of them singletons. Sequenced sample: central memory CD4+ T cells from blood. Receptor source: a young woman in good health.

This clone has more than one count but fewer than ten. The genes are TRBV29-1 and TRBJ2-3; 7 positions match TRBD2. This CDR3 has 15 residues. Trimming removed 4 bases from V and 1 base from J; junction bases left unmatched: 8. Germline V gives CDR1 SQVTM, CDR2 ANQGSEA. In DNA form, the CDR3 reads TGCAGCGTTGGGGTGCGGGAGAGGGGCACAGATACGCAGTATTTT. Encoded protein: CSVGVRERGTDTQYF.

This clone was detected only a few times. V usage is TRBV5-4 and J usage is TRBJ2-3; D is perhaps TRBD1 (5 bases). CDR1 is SGHNT and CDR2 is YYREEE in the germline V gene (reference sequence). The CDR3 is 16 residues long. The V and J ends lost 4 bases and 1 base respectively, with 16 bases between them. The CDR3 nucleotides read TGTGCCAGCAGCCCCACGCAGGGAAGGGGCACAGATACGCAGTATTTT. Encoded protein: CASSPTQGRGTDTQYF.

The chain couples TRBV2 to TRBJ2-4; 7 bases match TRBD2. CDR1 and CDR2 (germline): SNHLY, FYNNEI. V lost 6 bases and J lost 0; bases outside the gene matches: 8. This CDR3 has 16 residues. CDR3 sequence (DNA): TGTGCCAGCAGAGTCGGCACTAGCGCAGCCAAAAACATTCAGTACTTC. As protein: CASRVGTSAAKNIQYF.

The chain couples TRBV11-2 to TRBJ2-4, with TRBD1 matching 8 bases. The CDR3 extends over 13 amino acids. V trimming: 5 bases; J trimming: 6 bases; junction bases outside the gene matches: 3. Germline V lookup: CDR1 SGHAT, CDR2 FQNNGV. The CDR3 DNA is TGTGCCAGCAGCCGCGGACAGGGAAACATTCAGTACTTC. Its protein product is CASSRGQGNIQYF.